A selection of T cell receptor beta chains follows, all from one sample in a study of T cell responses to AZD1222 COVID-19 vaccine. This table comes from immunoSEQ multiplex PCR, and its TCRdb copy is limited to in-frame clones, with some not included. This sample has approximately 50,000 clones, with around 88% found just once. The material sequenced was peripheral blood, taken 28 days after the second AZD1222 dose. The receptors were gathered from an adult who received the AZD1222 COVID-19 vaccine. Each CDR3 is given with its conserved first and last residue. D genes are given only for firm matches. Clone size is stated in some rows and not others, as once, few, many or a class when expanded.

-	TRBJ1-6	TRBV4-1	-	TGCGCCAGCAGCCTAGTGCAGTGGGGGGATTCACCCCTCCACTTT	CASSLVQWGDSPLHF
-	TRBJ2-7	TRBV28	-	TGTGCCAGCAGTGCATGGTACGAGCAGTACTTC	CASSAWYEQYF
-	TRBJ2-2	TRBV6-5	-	TGTGCCAGCAGGCGGGACAGAATAACCGGGGAGCTGTTTTTT	CASRRDRITGELFF
TRBD1	TRBJ1-2	TRBV30	-	TGTGCCTGGACAGACAGGGCCGGCTATGGCTACACCTTC	CAWTDRAGYGYTF
-	TRBJ1-1	TRBV5-5	-	TGTGCCAGCAGCTTGGTCCCTGGGGGCACTGAAGCTTTCTTT	CASSLVPGGTEAFF
-	TRBJ2-5	TRBV27	few	TGTGCCAGCAGTCGGCTTCAAGAGACCCAGTACTTC	CASSRLQETQYF
TRBD2	TRBJ2-3	TRBV24-1	once	TGTGCCACCAGTGATACTAGCGGGAGAAGAGATACGCAGTATTTT	CATSDTSGRRDTQYF
TRBD2	TRBJ2-3	TRBV4-3	-	TGCGCCAGCAGCCAGGATAGCGGGAGGTCCACAGATACGCAGTATTTT	CASSQDSGRSTDTQYF
-	TRBJ2-7	TRBV7-9	once	TGTGCCAGCGCCCAATCCTACGAGCAGTACTTC	CASAQSYEQYF
-	TRBJ2-5	TRBV5-1	-	TGCGCCAGCAGCGGAAGGACCGACGGAGAGACCCAGTACTTC	CASSGRTDGETQYF
-	TRBJ2-4	TRBV6-2/TRBV6-3	-	TGTGCCAGCAGTTCTTGGGGGGAGAGCAAAAACATTCAGTACTTC	CASSSWGESKNIQYF
TRBD2	TRBJ2-1	TRBV5-1	-	TGCGCCAGCAGGTCACCGTCTAGCGGGAACAATGAGCAGTTCTTC	CASRSPSSGNNEQFF
-	TRBJ2-1	TRBV6-5	-	TGTGCCAGCAGTTATAGTAGCGTTAGAAATGAGCAGTTCTTC	CASSYSSVRNEQFF
-	TRBJ2-3	TRBV2	once	TGTGCCAGCAGTGGTCAGGGAACAGATACGCAGTATTTT	CASSGQGTDTQYF